This TCR beta chain was observed in a study of breast tumors, draining lymph nodes, adjacent tissues. General observations from the study: Data only fit, rather than demonstrated, lymph node origin of most tumor T cells. Luminal-like breast cancer showed significantly greater tumor-nontumor repertoire similarity than basal-like breast cancer did. Tumor TCR diversity was below lymph nodes but above nontumor tissue.

TCRdb recomputed calls from the multiplex PCR reads with MiXCR, one row per CDR3 protein. The sample yields about 130,000 distinct CDR3 sequences, approximately 20% seen once. This CDR3 is built from 15 residues. The germline V gene encodes CDR1 MNHNS and CDR2 SASEGT. Trimming at V came to 5 bases and at J to 4 bases, leaving 3 bases not matched to a gene. Samples came from axillary lymph nodes draining the breast cancer. For this clonotype: Its antigen is still unknown.

The clonotype originates from a female donor with breast cancer. Some clones in this sample may be carry-over from other donors' samples. The chain combines TRBV6-1 with TRBJ2-5; 14 positions agree with TRBD2. The sample taken for sequencing was axillary lymph node tissue. The CDR3: CASSRLAGGRETQYF. DNA of the CDR3: TGTGCCAGCAGTAGACTAGCGGGGGGGCGAGAGACCCAGTACTTC.